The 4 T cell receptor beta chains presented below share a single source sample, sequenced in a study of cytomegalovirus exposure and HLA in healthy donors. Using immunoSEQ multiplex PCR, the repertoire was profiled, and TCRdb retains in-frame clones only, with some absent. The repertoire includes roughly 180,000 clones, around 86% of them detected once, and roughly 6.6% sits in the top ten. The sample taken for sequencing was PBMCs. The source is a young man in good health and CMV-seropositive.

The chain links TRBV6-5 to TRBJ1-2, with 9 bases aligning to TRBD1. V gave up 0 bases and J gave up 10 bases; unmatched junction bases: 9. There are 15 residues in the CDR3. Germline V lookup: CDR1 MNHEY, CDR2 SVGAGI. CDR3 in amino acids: CASSYSNRDRVDYTF. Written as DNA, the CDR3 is TGTGCCAGCAGTTACTCAAATCGGGACAGGGTGGACTACACCTTC.

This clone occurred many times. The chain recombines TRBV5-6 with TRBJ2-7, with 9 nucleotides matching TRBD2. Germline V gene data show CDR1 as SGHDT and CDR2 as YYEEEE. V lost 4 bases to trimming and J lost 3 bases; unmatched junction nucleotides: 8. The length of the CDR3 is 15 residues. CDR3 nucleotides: TGTGCCAGCAGCGGGCTGGGTAGCGGGAGCTACGAGCAGTACTTC. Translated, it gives CASSGLGSGSYEQYF. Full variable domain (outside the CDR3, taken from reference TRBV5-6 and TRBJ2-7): DAGVTQSPTHLIKTRGQQVTLRCSPKSGHDTVSWYQQALGQGPQFIFQYYEEEERQRGNFPDRFSGHQFPNYSSELNVNALLLGDSALYLCASSGLGSGSYEQYFGPGTRLTVT.

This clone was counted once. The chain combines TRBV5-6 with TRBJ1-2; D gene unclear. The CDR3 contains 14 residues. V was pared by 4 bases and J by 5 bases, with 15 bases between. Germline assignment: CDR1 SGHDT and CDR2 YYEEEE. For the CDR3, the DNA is TGTGCCAGCAGCACGGACCCCGCGGGATATGGCTACACCTTC. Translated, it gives CASSTDPAGYGYTF. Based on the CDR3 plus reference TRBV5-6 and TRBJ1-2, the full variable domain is DAGVTQSPTHLIKTRGQQVTLRCSPKSGHDTVSWYQQALGQGPQFIFQYYEEEERQRGNFPDRFSGHQFPNYSSELNVNALLLGDSALYLCASSTDPAGYGYTFGSGTRLTVV.

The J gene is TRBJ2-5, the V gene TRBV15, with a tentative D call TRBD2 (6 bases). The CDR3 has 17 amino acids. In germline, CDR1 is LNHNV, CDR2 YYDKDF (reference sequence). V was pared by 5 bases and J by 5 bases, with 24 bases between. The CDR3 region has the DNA TGTGCCACCAGCCCCCGGTTGGGTAGCGGAGTGCTGGAGACCCAGTACTTC. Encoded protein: CATSPRLGSGVLETQYF.